This T cell receptor beta chain was recorded in a study of shared clonotypes between healthy human individuals (dated by TCRdb to 2018 to 2021). A note on the overall study: A couple of women and three men aged 18 to 49 years were included in the cohort. For each donor, CD4 naive and CD4 memory were each run on three plates, CD8 naive on two plates, and CD8 memory on one plate. To estimate repertoire size and how much clonotype sharing occurs between individuals, the study deeply sequenced the blood TCR repertoires of several healthy adults. Different laboratories and diverse techniques were used to prepare libraries and sequence TCR repertoires, to increase sequencing depth and limit assay-specific biases. Leukapheresis yielded between about 0.9 and 9 billion PBMCs per donor. The full study reports these points: The small number of donors limited the genetic and exposure-history diversity represented. Estimated clonotype richness was generally larger for naive than for memory subsets. Even with the large sequencing depth, rarefaction of the sorted-subset datasets indicated that sequencing was incomplete. About 5% of naive CD4, around 3.6% of naive CD8, about 2.1% of memory CD4, and 0.4% of memory CD8 clonotypes were shared across a few donors. Sampling was limited to blood, and TCR repertoires in tissue likely differ from TCR repertoires in blood. Pairwise subsampling indicated that sequencing depth was expected to affect the degree of clonotype sharing among donors. Compared with non-shared clonotypes, clonotypes shared by all four sorted-subset donors had higher generation probabilities.

With regard to this clone: It has no known antigen specificity. The sample holds no much larger clone one base away, and base qualities are not on file.

TCR CDR3 regions were amplified from genomic DNA by multiplex PCR using the deep immunoSEQ assay. Extracted genomic DNA from each cell subset was spread evenly across all wells of several immunoSEQ 96-well plates, with each plate serving as a replicate. For sorted subsets, 200 to 250 ng of genomic DNA, equivalent to some 30,000 T cell genomes, went into each replicate PCR. The purified libraries were quantified using a Qubit 3.0 fluorometer, sized with a Bioanalyzer 2100, and then quantified again using the KAPA Library Quantification kit. Every immunoSEQ 96-well plate was sequenced on a dedicated single-read 150-cycle Illumina NextSeq 550 flow cell. Under the source paper's analysis protocol: Because the immunoSEQ output included only junctional sequences and no quality scores, the filtering could not be the same as the filtering used for full-length reads. Sequences were annotated with PyIR, a Python wrapper for IgBLAST v1.9, using IMGT germline references to assign V/J genes and CDR3. Reads with weak V/J assignments (E-value above 1e-6), missing CDR3, stop codons, out-of-frame junctions, or ambiguous translated residues were removed. V3J clonotypes were defined by identical inferred V gene, J gene, and CDR3 amino acid sequence. Percentage overlap between repertoires was computed as shared unique clonotypes divided by the size of the smaller repertoire. RTK rarefaction, the Chao1 estimator, and Recon v2.1 estimates of unobserved clonotypes were used to assess repertoire richness. Generation probabilities for all TCRbeta clonotypes obtained by the gDNA method from four donors were computed using OLGA. TCRdb holds this immuneACCESS table with in-frame rearrangements only. Some clones are missing; in checked studies, unresolved V genes explain under half, and the rest has no known cause. The V and J calls and clone size come from that table; D and trimming were worked out from the DNA. Counted in this sample were millions of clones; roughly nine tenths of them appeared once. The top ten clones comprise roughly 0.13% of the sample.

Donors were healthy HIV-negative adults with no recently reported acute infections or vaccinations. Every donor was a Caucasian adult residing in Nashville, Tennessee, USA. CD4+ T cells were enriched by magnetic negative selection, after which naive cells were positively selected on CD45RA and the negative fraction was taken as the memory subset. After blood collection by leukapheresis, PBMCs were isolated using Ficoll-Histopaque density gradient centrifugation and then cryopreserved in the vapor phase of liquid nitrogen. Purity and quantity of every magnetically sorted T cell population were checked by analytical flow cytometry. From each sorted fraction, genomic DNA was isolated and quantified by UV absorbance on a Nanodrop 2000c. Inclusive of the bounding cysteine and phenylalanine, the CDR3 is 16 residues long. CDR3 DNA is the only sequence kept; it has 48 bases, read in frame from the first base. The V end loses 5 bases and the J end loses 4 bases, and a stretch of 18 bases separates them. The CDR1 and CDR2 encoded by the germline V gene (reference sequence) are LNHNV and YYDKDF.

The clonotype was recovered from a man younger than 30 in good health. Sequencing was carried out using naive CD4+ T cells sorted from blood. Per the publication, the cell subset or site label means: CD45RA+ positively selected. The chain is encoded by TRBV15 joined to TRBJ2-1; a tentative D match to TRBD2 spans 6 bases. The base sequence is TGTGCCACCAGCGGGCTCGGGCGGGATAAATACAATGAGCAGTTCTTC. The resulting protein is CATSGLGRDKYNEQFF.